These 10 T cell receptor beta chains came from one sample sequenced in a study of somatic mutations in cytotoxic T cells in rheumatoid arthritis. The table came from immunoSEQ multiplex PCR; TCRdb's copy has only in-frame clones and leaves some out. Among 8,500 to 13,000 clones, 55% to 85% were seen once, and the ten largest hold around 40%. The sequenced sample was CD8+ T cells sorted from blood. The receptors were sampled from an adult with rheumatoid arthritis.

The chain carries TRBV19 and TRBJ2-1; D gene uncertain. V shed 7 bases and J shed 0 bases, with 13 bases lying between them. The length of the CDR3 is 15 residues. Germline V gives CDR1 LNHDA, CDR2 SQIVND (reference sequence). The CDR3: CASTKAGSSYNEQFF. CDR3 DNA sequence: TGTGCCAGTACAAAGGCCGGTAGCTCCTACAATGAGCAGTTCTTC.

This clone was counted a few times. V usage is TRBV27 and J usage is TRBJ1-5, with a tentative D call TRBD1 (5 bases). V dropped 6 bases and J dropped 2 bases, with 11 bases sitting between them. The germline gives CDR1 MNHEY, CDR2 SMNVEV (reference sequence). The CDR3 is made up of 14 amino acids. Here the CDR3 DNA reads TGTGCCAGCAGGGTGGGGGTGCGCAATCAGCCCCAGCATTTT. Its translation is CASRVGVRNQPQHF.

This clone was counted a few times. The chain couples TRBV28 to TRBJ1-6; D is ambiguous. The CDR3 consists of 14 residues. Between the trimmed V and J ends, which lost 5 bases and 0 bases, there was a span of 5 bases. Germline CDR1 and CDR2: MDHEN and SYDVKM. The CDR3 DNA is TGTGCCAGCAGTGACCTCTCCTATAATTCACCCCTCCACTTT. This translates into CASSDLSYNSPLHF.

This sequence joins TRBV23-1 and TRBJ2-1, with D perhaps being TRBD1 or TRBD2 (5 bases each). TRBV23-1 is annotated as an ORF whose role is uncertain. V was trimmed by 6 bases and J by 12 bases, leaving 12 bases between them. This CDR3 has 11 amino acids. CDR3 sequence: CASSPGLGQFF. In nucleotides, the CDR3 is TGCGCCAGCAGCCCGGGGCTTGGGCAGTTCTTC.

The gene calls are TRBV6-5 and TRBJ1-1, with D possibly being TRBD1 (5 bases). CDR1 and CDR2 from the germline V gene are MNHEY and SVGAGI. Trimming shortened V by 8 bases and J by 4 bases, and 20 bases separated the two germline ends. This CDR3 comprises 15 residues. The DNA of the CDR3 is TGTGCCAGCCTTACGGCCGAGGGGCTCGGCACTGAAGCTTTCTTT. This gives the protein CASLTAEGLGTEAFF.

Only one count was recorded for this clone. This chain uses TRBV12-5 with TRBJ2-2; 7 bases line up with TRBD2. The CDR3 runs 19 residues. V lost 4 bases, J lost 6 bases, and 20 bases stayed unmatched. Germline V lookup: CDR1 LGHNT, CDR2 FRNRAP. CDR3 DNA sequence: TGTGCTAGTGGTTCACTCATGACTAGCCTGAACTCATACTCCGGGGAGCTGTTTTTT. Its protein product is CASGSLMTSLNSYSGELFF.

CDR3 amino acids: CASSGRGTGYEQYF. CDR3 in DNA: TGTGCCAGCAGTGGGCGGGGAACGGGGTACGAGCAGTACTTC. The chain is built from TRBV2 and TRBJ2-7; D may be TRBD2 (6 bases). The CDR3 is made up of 14 amino acids. Trimming removed 4 bases from V and 4 bases from J, with 14 bases in between. Germline V lookup: CDR1 SNHLY, CDR2 FYNNEI.

The chain has TRBV7-6 and TRBJ1-1, with D possibly matching TRBD1 (5 bases). This CDR3 has 12 amino acids. Between the trimmed V and J ends, which lost 5 bases and 8 bases, there was a span of 12 bases. Germline V gene lookup returns CDR1 SGHVS and CDR2 FNYEAQ. The CDR3 protein is CASSPSGGEAFF. Written as DNA, the CDR3 is TGTGCCAGCAGCCCAAGCGGGGGGGAAGCTTTCTTT.

The chain joins TRBV4-1 to TRBJ1-1; D might be TRBD1 (5 bases). The germline CDR1 and CDR2 sequences are MGHRA and YSYEKL. This CDR3 region has 14 residues. V was shortened by 1 base and J by 4 bases, with 10 bases between the two germline ends. CDR3 sequence (DNA): TGCGCCAGCAGCCAAGTCCTGGGGCTCACTGAAGCTTTCTTT. Protein: CASSQVLGLTEAFF.

The chain combines TRBV29-1 with TRBJ1-2; 7 bases align to TRBD1. After removal of 7 bases from V and 8 bases from J, the junction contained 13 bases not matched to a gene. The CDR3 consists of 13 residues. CDR1 SQVTM and CDR2 ANQGSEA come from the germline V gene. Written as DNA, the CDR3 is TGCAGCGCCGACCCCGACAGGGTATTAGGCTACACCTTC. Translation: CSADPDRVLGYTF.